This TCR beta chain was sequenced in a study of Graves' ophthalmopathy and Graves' hyperthyroidism. With 2 bases removed from V and 4 bases from J, the gap between germline ends came to 14 bases. This CDR3 is 15 amino acids long. CDR1 MNHEY and CDR2 SVGAGI come from the germline V gene. RNA served as the template for amplifying TCR beta CDR3 regions. After a first-round RT-PCR with HTBI primers, a second-round multiplex PCR was run. TCRdb fed the multiplex PCR reads into MiXCR, producing one record per CDR3 protein. The sample holds approximately 540,000 distinct CDR3 sequences, under 40% seen once. Patients were left out if they had other autoimmune diseases, uncontrolled infections, pregnancy or lactation. Remarks on this clonotype: What it binds is unknown.

General study findings and limits: Appearing in blood as well were most expanded thyroid clonotypes above 0.001 frequency. Distinction of ophthalmopathy from stable hyperthyroidism by a 13-signature model reached 87.88% sensitivity and approximately 80% specificity.

This sequence was found in an adult man with Graves' hyperthyroidism. The J gene is TRBJ2-5, the V gene TRBV6-5; D unclear. Sequencing input: peripheral blood or thyroid tissue (not recorded which). The DNA for the CDR3 is TGTGCCAGCAGTTACGGGCCAGTAGCCATAGAGACCCAGTACTTC. Translating gives CASSYGPVAIETQYF.